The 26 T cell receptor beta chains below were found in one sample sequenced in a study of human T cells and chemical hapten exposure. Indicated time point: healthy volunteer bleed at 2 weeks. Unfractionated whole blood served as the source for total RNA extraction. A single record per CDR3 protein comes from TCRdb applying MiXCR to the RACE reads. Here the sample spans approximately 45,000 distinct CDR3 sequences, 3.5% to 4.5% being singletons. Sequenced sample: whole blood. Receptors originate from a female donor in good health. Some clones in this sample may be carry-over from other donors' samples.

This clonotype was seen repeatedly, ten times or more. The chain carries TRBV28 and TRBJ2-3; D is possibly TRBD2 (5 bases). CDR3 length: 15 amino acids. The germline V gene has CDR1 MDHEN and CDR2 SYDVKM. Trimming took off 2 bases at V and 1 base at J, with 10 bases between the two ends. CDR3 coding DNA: TGTGCCAGCAGTTTAAGACGGGGAGGCACAGATACGCAGTATTTT. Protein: CASSLRRGGTDTQYF.

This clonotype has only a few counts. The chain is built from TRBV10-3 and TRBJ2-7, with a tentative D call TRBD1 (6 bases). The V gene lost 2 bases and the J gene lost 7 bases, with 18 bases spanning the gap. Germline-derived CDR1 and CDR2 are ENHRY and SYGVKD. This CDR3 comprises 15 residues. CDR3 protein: CAISERTAAMREQYF. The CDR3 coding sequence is TGTGCCATCAGTGAGAGGACAGCTGCGATGAGGGAGCAGTACTTC.

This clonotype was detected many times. The CDR3 DNA sequence: TGTGCCAGCAGCGCGATCGGGGGGGAGCGCTACAATGAGCAGTTCTTC. This sequence encodes CASSAIGGERYNEQFF. The V and J genes are TRBV9 and TRBJ2-1, with TRBD2 matching over 8 bases. The length of the CDR3 is 16 residues. Looked up from germline, CDR1 is SGDLS and CDR2 is YYNGEE. The V and J ends lost 3 bases and 3 bases, in that order; junction bases with no gene match: 8.

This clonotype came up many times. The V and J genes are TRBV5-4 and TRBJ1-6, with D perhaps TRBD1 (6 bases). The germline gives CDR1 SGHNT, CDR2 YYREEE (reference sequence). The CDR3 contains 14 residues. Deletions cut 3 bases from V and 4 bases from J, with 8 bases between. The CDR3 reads CASSSGDYNSPLHF. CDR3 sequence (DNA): TGTGCCAGCAGCTCAGGGGATTATAATTCACCCCTCCACTTT.

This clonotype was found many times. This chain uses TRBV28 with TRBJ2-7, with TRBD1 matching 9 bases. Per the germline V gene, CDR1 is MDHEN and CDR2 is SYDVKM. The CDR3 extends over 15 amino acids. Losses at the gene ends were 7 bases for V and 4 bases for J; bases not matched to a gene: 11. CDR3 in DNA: TGTGCCAGCATCCAATCCGGGACAGGGAAATACGAGCAGTACTTC. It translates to CASIQSGTGKYEQYF.

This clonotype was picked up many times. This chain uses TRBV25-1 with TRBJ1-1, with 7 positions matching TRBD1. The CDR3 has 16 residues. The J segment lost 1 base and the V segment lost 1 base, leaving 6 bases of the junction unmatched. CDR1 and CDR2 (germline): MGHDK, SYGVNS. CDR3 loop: CASSESDRTPNTEAFF. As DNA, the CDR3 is TGTGCCAGCAGTGAATCGGACAGGACCCCGAACACTGAAGCTTTCTTT. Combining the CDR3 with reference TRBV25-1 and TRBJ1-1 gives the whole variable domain EADIYQTPRYLVIGTGKKITLECSQTMGHDKMYWYQQDPGMELHLIHYSYGVNSTEKGDLSSESTVSRIRTEHFPLTLESARPSHTSQYLCASSESDRTPNTEAFFGQGTRLTVV.

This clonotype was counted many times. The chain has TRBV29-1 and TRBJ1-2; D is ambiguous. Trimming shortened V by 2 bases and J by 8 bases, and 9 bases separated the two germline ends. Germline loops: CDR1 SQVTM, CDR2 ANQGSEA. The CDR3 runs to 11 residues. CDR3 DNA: TGCAGCGTTGAATGGCGGAGAGGCTACACCTTC. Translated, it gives CSVEWRRGYTF.

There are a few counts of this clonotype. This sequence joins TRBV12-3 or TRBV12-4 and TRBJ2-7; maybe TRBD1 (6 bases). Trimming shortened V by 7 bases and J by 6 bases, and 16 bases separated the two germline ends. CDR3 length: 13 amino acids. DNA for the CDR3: TGTGCCAGCACCAGGGACATCCTGGGCGAGCAGTACTTC. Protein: CASTRDILGEQYF.

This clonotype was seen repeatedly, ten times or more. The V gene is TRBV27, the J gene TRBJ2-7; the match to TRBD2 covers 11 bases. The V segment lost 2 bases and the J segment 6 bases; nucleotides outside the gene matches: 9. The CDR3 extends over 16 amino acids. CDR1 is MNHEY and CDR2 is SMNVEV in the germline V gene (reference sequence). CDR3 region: CASSLGLLAGVSEQYF. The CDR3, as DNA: TGTGCCAGCAGTTTAGGGTTACTAGCGGGGGTGAGCGAGCAGTACTTC.

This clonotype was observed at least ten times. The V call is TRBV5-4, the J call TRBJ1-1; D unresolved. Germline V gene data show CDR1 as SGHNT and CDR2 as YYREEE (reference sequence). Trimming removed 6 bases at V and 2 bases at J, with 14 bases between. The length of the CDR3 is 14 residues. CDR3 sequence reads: CASNHFGQNTEAFF. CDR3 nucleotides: TGTGCCAGCAATCACTTCGGCCAAAACACTGAAGCTTTCTTT.

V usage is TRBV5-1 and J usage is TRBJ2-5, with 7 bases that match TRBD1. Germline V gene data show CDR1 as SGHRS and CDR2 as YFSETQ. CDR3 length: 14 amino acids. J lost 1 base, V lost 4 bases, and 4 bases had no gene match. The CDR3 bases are TGCGCCAGCAGCAGGGGGACAGCCCAAGAGACCCAGTACTTC. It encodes CASSRGTAQETQYF.

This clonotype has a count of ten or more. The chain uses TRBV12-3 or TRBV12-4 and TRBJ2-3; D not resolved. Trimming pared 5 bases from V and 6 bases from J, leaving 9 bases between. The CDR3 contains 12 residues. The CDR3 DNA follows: TGTGCCAGCAGTCTGACGGGCGATACGCAGTATTTT. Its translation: CASSLTGDTQYF.

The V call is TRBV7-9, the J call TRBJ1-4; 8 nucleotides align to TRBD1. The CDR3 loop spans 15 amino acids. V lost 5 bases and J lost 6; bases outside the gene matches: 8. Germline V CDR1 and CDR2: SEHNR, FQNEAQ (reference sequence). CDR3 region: CASSPGQDFYEKLFF. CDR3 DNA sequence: TGTGCCAGCAGCCCGGGACAGGATTTTTATGAAAAACTGTTTTTT. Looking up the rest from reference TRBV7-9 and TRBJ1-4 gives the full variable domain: DTGVSQNPRHKITKRGQNVTFRCDPISEHNRLYWYRQTLGQGPEFLTYFQNEAQLEKSRLLSDRFSAERPKGSFSTLEIQRTEQGDSAMYLCASSPGQDFYEKLFFGSGTQLSVL.

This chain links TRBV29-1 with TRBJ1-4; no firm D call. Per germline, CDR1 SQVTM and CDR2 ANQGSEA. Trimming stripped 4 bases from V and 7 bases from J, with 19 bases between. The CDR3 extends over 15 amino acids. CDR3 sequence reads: CSVVGSLGDGEKLFF. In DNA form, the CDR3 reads TGCAGCGTTGTGGGATCACTTGGGGATGGTGAAAAACTGTTTTTT.

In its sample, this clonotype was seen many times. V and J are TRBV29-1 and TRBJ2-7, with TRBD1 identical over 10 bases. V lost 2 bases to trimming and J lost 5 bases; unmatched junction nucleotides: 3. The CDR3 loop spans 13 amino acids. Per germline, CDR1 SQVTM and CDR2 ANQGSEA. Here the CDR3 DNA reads TGCAGCGTTGAATGGACAGGGGGTCACGAGCAGTACTTC. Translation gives CSVEWTGGHEQYF.

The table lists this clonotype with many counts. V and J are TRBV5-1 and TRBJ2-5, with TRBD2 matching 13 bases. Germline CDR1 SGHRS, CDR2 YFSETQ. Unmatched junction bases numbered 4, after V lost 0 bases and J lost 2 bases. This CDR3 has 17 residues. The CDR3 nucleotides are TGCGCCAGCAGCTTGGGGCGGACTAGCGGGGGACAAGAGACCCAGTACTTC. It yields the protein CASSLGRTSGGQETQYF.

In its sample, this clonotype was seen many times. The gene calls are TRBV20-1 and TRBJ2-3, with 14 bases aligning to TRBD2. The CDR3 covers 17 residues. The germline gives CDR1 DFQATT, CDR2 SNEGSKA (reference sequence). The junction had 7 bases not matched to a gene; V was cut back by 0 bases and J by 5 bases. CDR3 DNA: TGCAGTGCTAGAGATCGACTAGCGGGGGGGCGGGGAGATACGCAGTATTTT. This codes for CSARDRLAGGRGDTQYF.

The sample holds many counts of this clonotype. The CDR3 is CASSFARGSQYF. CDR3 nucleotides: TGTGCCAGCAGCTTTGCGCGGGGTAGTCAGTATTTT. V is TRBV5-6 and J is TRBJ2-3; the D gene is possibly TRBD2 (6 bases). CDR3 length: 12 amino acids. The V end was cut by 2 bases, the J end by 12 bases, with 13 bases between. In germline, CDR1 is SGHDT, CDR2 YYEEEE.

CDR3 coding DNA: TGTGCCAGTAGTATCAGACCCCAGGGAGGGGACACCGGGGAGCTGTTTTTT. Its protein is CASSIRPQGGDTGELFF. The chain uses TRBV19 and TRBJ2-2, with 7 positions matching TRBD2. The J segment lost 3 bases and the V segment lost 3 bases, leaving 10 bases of the junction unmatched. CDR1 LNHDA and CDR2 SQIVND come from the germline V gene (reference sequence). This CDR3 comprises 17 residues.

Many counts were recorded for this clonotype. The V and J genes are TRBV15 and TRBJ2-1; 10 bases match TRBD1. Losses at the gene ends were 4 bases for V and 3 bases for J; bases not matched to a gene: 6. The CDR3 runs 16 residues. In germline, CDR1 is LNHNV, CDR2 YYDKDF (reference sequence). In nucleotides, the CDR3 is TGTGCCACCAGCACCCGACAGGGGGCTAGCTACAATGAGCAGTTCTTC. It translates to CATSTRQGASYNEQFF.

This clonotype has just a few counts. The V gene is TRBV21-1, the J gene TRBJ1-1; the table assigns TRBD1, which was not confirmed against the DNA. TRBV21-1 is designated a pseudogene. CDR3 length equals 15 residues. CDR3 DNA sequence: TGTGCCAGCAGCAAAGTGGGCAGGGTAAACACTGAAGCTTTCTTT. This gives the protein CASSKVGRVNTEAFF.

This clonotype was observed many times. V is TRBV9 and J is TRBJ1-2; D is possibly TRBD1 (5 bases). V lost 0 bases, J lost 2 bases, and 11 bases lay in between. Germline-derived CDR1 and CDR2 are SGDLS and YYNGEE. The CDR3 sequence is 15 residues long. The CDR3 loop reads CASSVGIGTNYGYTF. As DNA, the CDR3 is TGTGCCAGCAGCGTAGGAATAGGGACCAACTATGGCTACACCTTC.

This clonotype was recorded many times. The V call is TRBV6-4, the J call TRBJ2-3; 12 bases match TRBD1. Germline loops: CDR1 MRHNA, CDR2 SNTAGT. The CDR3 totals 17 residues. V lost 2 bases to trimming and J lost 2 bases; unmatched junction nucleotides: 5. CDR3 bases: TGTGCCAGCAGTGACGGGACAGGGGGCGGCTTCACAGATACGCAGTATTTT. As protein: CASSDGTGGGFTDTQYF.

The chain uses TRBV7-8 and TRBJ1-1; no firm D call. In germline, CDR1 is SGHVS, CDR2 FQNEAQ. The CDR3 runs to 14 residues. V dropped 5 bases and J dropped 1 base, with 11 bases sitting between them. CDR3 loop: CASSPGRANTEAFF. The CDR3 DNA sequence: TGTGCCAGCAGCCCCGGACGGGCGAACACTGAAGCTTTCTTT. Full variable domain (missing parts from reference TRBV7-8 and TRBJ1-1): GAGVSQSPRYKVAKRGQDVALRCDPISGHVSLFWYQQALGQGPEFLTYFQNEAQLDKSGLPSDRFFAERPEGSVSTLKIQRTQQEDSAVYLCASSPGRANTEAFFGQGTRLTVV.

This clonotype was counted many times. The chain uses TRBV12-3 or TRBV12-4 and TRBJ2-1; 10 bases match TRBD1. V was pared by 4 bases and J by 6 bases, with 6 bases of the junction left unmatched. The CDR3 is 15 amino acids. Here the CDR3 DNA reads TGTGCCAGCAGTTCGACAGGGGGCAGGAGCAATGAGCAGTTCTTC. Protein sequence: CASSSTGGRSNEQFF.

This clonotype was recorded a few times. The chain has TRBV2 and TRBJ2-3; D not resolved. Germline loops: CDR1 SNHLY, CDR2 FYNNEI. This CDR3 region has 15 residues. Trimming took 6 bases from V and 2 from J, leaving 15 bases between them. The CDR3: CASSVGIKDTDTQYF. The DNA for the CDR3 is TGTGCCAGCAGCGTAGGGATTAAGGACACAGATACGCAGTATTTT. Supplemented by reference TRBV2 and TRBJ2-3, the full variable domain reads EPEVTQTPSHQVTQMGQEVILRCVPISNHLYFYWYRQILGQKVEFLVSFYNNEISEKSEIFDDQFSVERPDGSNFTLKIRSTKLEDSAMYFCASSVGIKDTDTQYFGPGTRLTVL.